One sample yielded the 32 T cell receptor beta chains listed below, sequenced in a study of shared clonotypes between healthy human individuals. Clones were read by immunoSEQ multiplex PCR, and TCRdb kept only the in-frame ones, dropping some. This table holds about 500,000 clones, roughly three quarters found once. What was sequenced was PBMCs. The origin of the receptors is a woman aged 40 to 55 in good health. Some clones in this sample may be carry-over from other donors' samples.

V gene TRBV4-3 combines with J gene TRBJ2-3; D may be TRBD1 (5 bases). The CDR3 extends over 14 amino acids. The germline gives CDR1 LGHNA, CDR2 YSLEER. The ends were cut back, 4 bases at V and 3 bases at J, with 11 bases in the middle. CDR3 residues: CASSPGPGTDTQYF. DNA of the CDR3: TGCGCCAGCAGCCCGGGCCCAGGGACAGATACGCAGTATTTT.

This clone was seen once. V and J are TRBV28 and TRBJ1-2, with unresolved D. This CDR3 spans 12 amino acids. V was shortened by 5 bases and J by 8 bases, with 12 bases between the two germline ends. Germline V lookup: CDR1 MDHEN, CDR2 SYDVKM. CDR3 protein: CASSPYLGGYTF. CDR3 DNA: TGTGCCAGCAGTCCTTACCTCGGCGGCTACACCTTC.

The chain uses TRBV2 and TRBJ2-2; D might be TRBD2 (5 bases). The CDR3 has 12 residues. Germline V gene data show CDR1 as SNHLY and CDR2 as FYNNEI. The germline V and J ends were trimmed by 11 bases and 6 bases, with 13 bases remaining between them. The CDR3: CAYTGSPGELFF. As DNA, the CDR3 is TGTGCCTACACTGGGAGCCCCGGGGAGCTGTTTTTT.

The CDR3 protein is CASRSPGQTQETQYF. In DNA, the CDR3 is TGTGCCAGTAGATCCCCCGGACAGACACAAGAGACCCAGTACTTC. The chain has TRBV19 and TRBJ2-5; perhaps TRBD1 as D (6 bases). The germline V gene has CDR1 LNHDA and CDR2 SQIVND (reference sequence). The CDR3 sequence is 15 residues long. Trimming removed 6 bases at V and 2 bases at J, with 16 bases between.

This chain connects TRBV11-1 to TRBJ2-1; 12 nucleotides align to TRBD2. With V trimmed by 5 bases and J by 8 bases, 16 bases remained unmatched. Germline assignment: CDR1 SGHAT and CDR2 FQDESV (reference sequence). The CDR3 runs 18 residues. As DNA, the CDR3 is TGTGCCAGCAGCCCCGAGGGGGCCGGGACTAGCGGGTTCGATGAGCAGTTCTTC. It codes for CASSPEGAGTSGFDEQFF.

This rearrangement joins TRBV9 to TRBJ2-5; 8 nucleotides align to TRBD2. Germline V gene sequence: CDR1 SGDLS, CDR2 YYNGEE. The CDR3 length is 17 residues. V trimming: 0 bases; J trimming: 5 bases; junction bases outside the gene matches: 12. The CDR3 sequence is CASSVGAAGGSWETQYF. The CDR3 DNA reads TGTGCCAGCAGCGTAGGCGCTGCGGGAGGCTCCTGGGAGACCCAGTACTTC.

The rearrangement joins TRBV30 to TRBJ1-5; D unclear. The CDR3 runs 13 residues. V lost 5 bases and J lost 2, with 10 bases in between. Germline CDR1 reads GTSNPN; CDR2 reads SVGIG (reference sequence). In DNA form, the CDR3 reads TGTGCCTGGGAGGCCGGGGGCAATCAGCCCCAGCATTTT. It specifies CAWEAGGNQPQHF.

The chain carries TRBV5-4 and TRBJ2-1, with 13 nucleotides matching TRBD2. V lost 2 bases to trimming and J lost 8 bases; unmatched junction nucleotides: 7. Germline V gives CDR1 SGHNT, CDR2 YYREEE (reference sequence). The CDR3 runs to 16 residues. The CDR3 protein is CASSLGGLAGVDEQFF. The CDR3 coding sequence is TGTGCCAGCAGCTTAGGAGGACTAGCGGGAGTCGATGAGCAGTTCTTC.

V and J are TRBV6-5 and TRBJ2-7, with a weak D call TRBD1 (7 bases). CDR1 is MNHEY, CDR2 SVGAGI, per germline. The CDR3 sequence is 15 residues long. Trimming stripped 0 bases from V and 4 bases from J, with 13 bases between. CDR3 in DNA: TGTGCCAGCAGTTACTCGAGACAGGGAGGTTACGAGCAGTACTTC. Translated, it gives CASSYSRQGGYEQYF.

This chain connects TRBV19 to TRBJ1-5, with 8 bases lining up with TRBD1. Germline-derived CDR1 and CDR2 are LNHDA and SQIVND (reference sequence). V lost 4 bases and J lost 11; bases outside the gene matches: 16. The CDR3 has 16 amino acids. CDR3 nucleotides: TGTGCCAGTAGTACAAGACAGGGGCCGCGGTTTAAGGCCCAGCATTTT. Its protein is CASSTRQGPRFKAQHF.

This clone has just one count. The chain has TRBV30 and TRBJ1-3; the D gene is possibly TRBD1 (5 bases). The CDR3 sequence is 12 residues long. Per the germline V gene, CDR1 is GTSNPN and CDR2 is SVGIG (reference sequence). V dropped 0 bases and J dropped 8 bases, with 8 bases sitting between them. The CDR3 nucleotides are TGTGCCTGGAGTGTGGGGGGTCACACCATATATTTT. As protein: CAWSVGGHTIYF.

CDR3 in amino acids: CAIPSSTDTQYF. As DNA, the CDR3 is TGTGCCATCCCGTCTAGCACAGATACGCAGTATTTT. The chain has TRBV7-9 and TRBJ2-3; D is unclear. V was cut by 10 bases and J by 0 bases, with 8 bases left in between. The V gene's germline CDR1 is SEHNR and CDR2 FQNEAQ (reference sequence). CDR3 length: 12 amino acids.

This clone was counted once. This chain uses TRBV18 with TRBJ2-7; the D call may be TRBD1 or TRBD2 (5 bases each). Germline V gene lookup returns CDR1 KGHSH and CDR2 LQKENI. The CDR3 length is 15 residues. With 4 bases removed from V and 0 bases from J, the gap between germline ends came to 13 bases. The CDR3 spells CASSLRGHNSYEQYF. DNA of the CDR3: TGTGCCAGCTCACTTCGGGGCCACAACTCCTACGAGCAGTACTTC.

The chain uses TRBV27 and TRBJ2-1; D is undetermined. Germline V lookup: CDR1 MNHEY, CDR2 SMNVEV (reference sequence). CDR3 length: 13 amino acids. The ends were cut back, 3 bases at V and 3 bases at J, with 6 bases in the middle. The CDR3 DNA sequence: TGTGCCAGCAGTTTCTTCAACTACAATGAGCAGTTCTTC. As protein: CASSFFNYNEQFF.

The chain carries TRBV9 and TRBJ2-3, with unresolved D. V lost 3 bases and J lost 3, with 20 bases in between. The CDR3 length is 17 residues. Per the germline V gene, CDR1 is SGDLS and CDR2 is YYNGEE. The CDR3 nucleotides read TGTGCCAGCAGCGCAAGAGGTCCCAGCGATAGGACAGATACGCAGTATTTT. Translating it yields CASSARGPSDRTDTQYF.

The chain employs TRBV27 and TRBJ2-2, with D perhaps TRBD1 (5 bases). CDR3 size: 15 residues. The germline V gene encodes CDR1 MNHEY and CDR2 SMNVEV (reference sequence). Deletions cut 5 bases from V and 6 bases from J, with 16 bases between. CDR3 region: CASSQGSGHSGELFF. The CDR3 DNA reads TGTGCCAGCAGTCAGGGATCCGGACATTCCGGGGAGCTGTTTTTT.

This chain joins TRBV21-1 and TRBJ1-3; the table's D call of TRBD1 was not tested on the DNA. TRBV21-1 is a pseudogene locus. CDR3 length equals 13 residues. The CDR3 DNA follows: TGTGCCAGCAGACAGAGCCAGGGGCACACCATATATTTT. Protein product: CASRQSQGHTIYF.

The chain employs TRBV28 and TRBJ2-7; no definite D call. There are 13 residues in the CDR3. V was clipped by 3 bases and J by 2 bases, with 8 bases between them. Germline V gives CDR1 MDHEN, CDR2 SYDVKM. The DNA for the CDR3 is TGTGCCAGCAGTTTTAGGAGCCCCTACGAGCAGTACTTC. Translated, it gives CASSFRSPYEQYF.

This clone has only one observation. The chain joins TRBV7-9 to TRBJ2-2; 9 bases match TRBD1. The CDR3 runs 16 residues. Germline CDR1 SEHNR, CDR2 FQNEAQ (reference sequence). Germline trimming cut 6 bases from V and 6 bases from J; bases unmatched to any gene: 11. The CDR3 protein is CASSSRDRVWPGELFF. CDR3 DNA sequence: TGTGCCAGCAGTAGCCGGGACAGGGTTTGGCCCGGGGAGCTGTTTTTT.

The rearrangement uses TRBV30 and TRBJ1-5, with 7 nucleotides matching TRBD1. The trim removed 1 base at V and 3 bases at J, leaving 3 bases unmatched. The germline V gene has CDR1 GTSNPN and CDR2 SVGIG (reference sequence). The CDR3 has 14 amino acids. The CDR3: CAWSGGTVNQPQHF. CDR3 DNA sequence: TGTGCCTGGAGTGGGGGGACAGTCAATCAGCCCCAGCATTTT.

This chain links TRBV27 with TRBJ2-1; D unclear. The CDR3 is 13 amino acids. The V end lost 6 bases, the J end lost 3 bases, and 9 bases lay between the germline ends. Germline values: CDR1 MNHEY, CDR2 SMNVEV (reference sequence). The CDR3 region has the DNA TGTGCCAGCAGGAGGAGTGGCTACAATGAGCAGTTCTTC. This encodes CASRRSGYNEQFF.

This clone was seen once. The CDR3 region has the DNA TGTGCCAGCAGGGCCGGGACAGGGAATTACTATGGCTACACCTTC. This encodes CASRAGTGNYYGYTF. The chain employs TRBV2 and TRBJ1-2, with 9 bases identical to TRBD1. This CDR3 is 15 amino acids long. After removal of 6 bases from V and 3 bases from J, the junction contained 8 bases not matched to a gene. Germline CDR1 and CDR2: SNHLY and FYNNEI.

This clone has just one count. V and J are TRBV15 and TRBJ1-4, with TRBD1 as a possible D gene (6 bases). Germline V lookup: CDR1 LNHNV, CDR2 YYDKDF (reference sequence). This CDR3 has 15 residues. With 9 bases removed from V and 3 bases from J, the gap between germline ends came to 17 bases. This CDR3 reads CATLPTGQANEKLFF. CDR3 sequence (DNA): TGTGCCACTCTCCCTACAGGGCAGGCTAATGAAAAACTGTTTTTT.

This chain uses TRBV10-3 with TRBJ1-1, with 7 bases fitting TRBD1. This CDR3 contains 13 residues. Germline-derived CDR1 and CDR2 are ENHRY and SYGVKD. The trim removed 7 bases at V and 3 bases at J, leaving 5 bases unmatched. In DNA form, the CDR3 reads TGTGCCATCAAATCAGGGGGAGACACTGAAGCTTTCTTT. It yields the protein CAIKSGGDTEAFF.

The chain recombines TRBV11-3 with TRBJ2-7, with a weak D call TRBD1 (6 bases). CDR1 SGHNT and CDR2 YENEEA come from the germline V gene. CDR3 size: 13 residues. V lost 0 bases and J 7 bases, leaving 10 bases between the germline ends. CDR3 nucleotide sequence: TGTGCCAGCAGCTTAGATGGCAGGGGAGAGCAGTACTTC. This codes for CASSLDGRGEQYF.

The chain is built from TRBV27 and TRBJ1-2; D gene ambiguous. Germline V gene data show CDR1 as MNHEY and CDR2 as SMNVEV (reference sequence). Trimming took off 0 bases at V and 0 bases at J, with 8 bases between the two ends. The CDR3 runs 15 residues. The CDR3 protein is CASSLSQIPNYGYTF. CDR3 coding DNA: TGTGCCAGCAGTTTATCCCAGATACCTAACTATGGCTACACCTTC.

This clone has more than one count but fewer than ten. V is TRBV18 and J is TRBJ2-1; 11 positions match TRBD2. V lost 5 bases to trimming and J lost 10 bases; unmatched junction nucleotides: 13. The germline V gene has CDR1 KGHSH and CDR2 LQKENI. There are 16 residues in the CDR3. The CDR3 bases are TGTGCCAGCTCAATCCTGGGACCCGGGACTAGCGGAGAGCAGTTCTTC. Encoded protein: CASSILGPGTSGEQFF.

In the case of this clone: This likely stems from a read error, as it lies one base from a far larger clone. The sample carries other DNA sequences with the same CDR3. The chain joins TRBV30 to TRBJ1-1, with a tentative D call TRBD1 (5 bases). The length of the CDR3 is 14 residues. CDR1 GTSNPN and CDR2 SVGIG come from the germline V gene (reference sequence). The CDR3 here is CAWTVTMGRLEAFF. Written as DNA, the CDR3 is TGTGCCTGGACAGTCACAATGGGGCGGCTTGAAGCCTTCTTT.

On this clone itself: The same CDR3 arises from other DNA sequences in this sample as well. The rearrangement uses TRBV9 and TRBJ2-7, with D perhaps TRBD1 (6 bases). V was shortened by 2 bases and J by 0 bases, with 9 bases between the two germline ends. Germline CDR1 and CDR2: SGDLS and YYNGEE. This CDR3 comprises 14 residues. CDR3 DNA: TGTGCCAGCAGCGTCACAGGGAGCTCCTACGAGCAGTACTTC. This gives the protein CASSVTGSSYEQYF.

The chain joins TRBV28 to TRBJ2-2; D perhaps matches TRBD1 (6 bases). V gave up 3 bases and J gave up 6 bases, with 20 bases separating them. CDR1 is MDHEN and CDR2 is SYDVKM in the germline V gene. This CDR3 contains 17 residues. CDR3 DNA: TGTGCCAGCAGTTTTGGGGGCGGCCGCCGATGGGCCGGGGAGCTGTTTTTT. As protein: CASSFGGGRRWAGELFF.

The genes are TRBV28 and TRBJ1-2; a possible D gene is TRBD1 (5 bases). The V gene lost 5 bases and the J gene lost 8 bases, with 18 bases spanning the gap. The germline V gene has CDR1 MDHEN and CDR2 SYDVKM. The length of the CDR3 is 14 residues. The DNA for the CDR3 is TGTGCCAGCAGTCAAACAGGAACCTTCGAGGGCTACACCTTC. Protein sequence: CASSQTGTFEGYTF.

This clone was observed at least ten times. The chain links TRBV14 to TRBJ1-1; unclear D gene. The germline gives CDR1 SGHDN, CDR2 FVKESK. With 1 base removed from V and 6 bases from J, the gap between germline ends came to 9 bases. This CDR3 is built from 13 residues. DNA of the CDR3: TGTGCCAGCAGCCAAGTTTGGATGGCTGAAGCTTTCTTT. This sequence encodes CASSQVWMAEAFF.